The clone carrying this T cell receptor beta chain was counted between two and nine times. As yet, its antigen is unknown. This sample was included in a study of T cell repertoires in cytomegalovirus infection. Study-wide context: CMV infection and matching HLA type were both indicated by public TCR beta signatures. Overall study findings and caveats: HLA-C-restricted CMV-specific TCR beta clonotypes were dominant in the ex vivo response. Of the TCR beta families, the public ones yielded a cumulative frequency that identified carriers of CMV plus the relevant HLA.

This CDR3 is built from 16 residues. The ends were cut back, 5 bases at V and 0 bases at J, with 15 bases in the middle. Germline CDR1 SGHNT, CDR2 YENEEA. TCRdb recomputed calls from the reads with MiXCR, one row per CDR3 protein. Of a few hundred thousand distinct CDR3 sequences listed, roughly 18% are singletons. The chain links TRBV11-3 to TRBJ2-3, with D possibly called TRBD1 or TRBD2 (6 bases each). The TCR comes from a human donor in good health (CMV status not recorded). Some clones in this sample may be carry-over from other donors' samples. The specimen sequenced was PBMCs. The CDR3 loop is CASSLSGGVSTDTQYF. In DNA, the CDR3 is TGTGCCAGCAGCCTCTCCGGGGGCGTTAGCACAGATACGCAGTATTTT.